This T cell receptor (beta chain) emerged from a study of CD8 T cells in ankylosing spondylitis. The sample holds a few counts of this clonotype. What it recognizes is unknown. CDR3 size: 12 residues. The V gene end was trimmed by 5 bases and the J gene end by 6 bases; junction bases not matched to a gene: 1. Points from the study as a whole: Eight highly homologous variants formed a TCR beta motif that appeared characteristic of ankylosing spondylitis blood.

TCRdb analysed the 5' RACE reads with MiXCR anew, one entry per CDR3 protein. The table has roughly 700,000 distinct CDR3 sequences, 15% to 20% seen once. The chain is built from TRBV12-3 or TRBV12-4 and TRBJ2-1; 7 nucleotides match TRBD2. The sequence came from a male donor with ankylosing spondylitis. The sequenced material came from blood, either unsorted or a sorted T cell fraction (not recorded which). The CDR3 coding sequence is TGTGCCAGCAGTAGGACTAGCAATGAGCAGTTCTTC. Translated, it gives CASSRTSNEQFF.